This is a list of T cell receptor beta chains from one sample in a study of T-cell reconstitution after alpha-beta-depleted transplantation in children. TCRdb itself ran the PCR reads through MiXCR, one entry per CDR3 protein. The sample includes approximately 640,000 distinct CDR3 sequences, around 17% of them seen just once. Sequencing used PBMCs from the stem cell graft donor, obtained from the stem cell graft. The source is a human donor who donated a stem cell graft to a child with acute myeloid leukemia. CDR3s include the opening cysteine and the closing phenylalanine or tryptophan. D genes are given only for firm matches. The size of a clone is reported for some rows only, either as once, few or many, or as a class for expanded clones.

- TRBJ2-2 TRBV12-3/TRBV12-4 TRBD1 TGTGCCAGCAGTTTTGGACAGGGCGGGGAGCTGTTTTTT CASSFGQGGELFF
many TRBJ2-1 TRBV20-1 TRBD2 TGCAGTGCTAGAGAGACTAGCGGGGGAGATGAGCAGTTCTTC CSARETSGGDEQFF
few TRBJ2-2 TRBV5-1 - TGCGCCAGCAGCCCCACTAGCCTCACCGGGGAGCTGTTTTTT CASSPTSLTGELFF
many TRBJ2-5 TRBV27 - TGTGCCAGCAGTACCCTGCCCCGAGAGACCCAGTACTTC CASSTLPRETQYF
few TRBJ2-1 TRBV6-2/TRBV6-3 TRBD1 TGTGCCAGCAGTACCAAGGACAGGGTCTACAATGAGCAGTTCTTC CASSTKDRVYNEQFF
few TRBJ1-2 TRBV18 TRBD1 TGTGCCAGCTCACCCCCGACAGGGTCCTTTGGCTACACCTTC CASSPPTGSFGYTF
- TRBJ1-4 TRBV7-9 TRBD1 TGTGCCAGCAGCTTAGCCAGGACAGGGGGTGAAAAACTGTTTTTT CASSLARTGGEKLFF
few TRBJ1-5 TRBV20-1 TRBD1 TGCAGTGCTAGGGTTACAGGGGGCAGGCAGCCCCAGCATTTT CSARVTGGRQPQHF
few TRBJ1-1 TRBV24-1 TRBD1 TGTGCCACCAGTGAGCAGGGGGTGGCTTTCTTT CATSEQGVAFF
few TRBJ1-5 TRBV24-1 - TGTGCCACCAGTGACCCTCCCCCCCAGGGGAGCAATCAGCCCCAGCATTTT CATSDPPPQGSNQPQHF
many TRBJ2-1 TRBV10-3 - TGTGCCATCAGTGGAGGGGGGCCCTCCTACAATGAGCAGTTCTTC CAISGGGPSYNEQFF
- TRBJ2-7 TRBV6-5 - TGTGCCAGCAGTTACTCGATTGGGGCCTCCTACGAGCAGTACTTC CASSYSIGASYEQYF
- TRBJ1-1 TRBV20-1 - TGCAGTGCTAGAAAGAGCCTGAACACTGAAGCTTTCTTT CSARKSLNTEAFF
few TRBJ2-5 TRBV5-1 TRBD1 TGCGCCAGCAGCTGGGGGACAGGGGTAGAGGAGACCCAGTACTTC CASSWGTGVEETQYF
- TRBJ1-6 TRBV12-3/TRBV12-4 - TGTGCCAGCAGTTCGTGGTGGCCGCCTAATTCACCCCTCCACTTT CASSSWWPPNSPLHF
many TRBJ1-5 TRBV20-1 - TGCAGTGCTAGAGGAAACATCGCTAATCAGCCCCAGCATTTT CSARGNIANQPQHF
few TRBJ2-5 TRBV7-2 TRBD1 TGTGCCAGCAGCTTCATTGGACAGGGGCAAGAGACCCAGTACTTC CASSFIGQGQETQYF
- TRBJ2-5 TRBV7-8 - TGTGCCAGCAGCTTACCCCCCGGGGCAAAAGAGACCCAGTACTTC CASSLPPGAKETQYF
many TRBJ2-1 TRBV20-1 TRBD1 TGCAGTGCTAGGGCCGGGACAGCGCCTTACAATGAGCAGTTCTTC CSARAGTAPYNEQFF
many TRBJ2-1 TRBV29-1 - TGCAGCGTTGAAGATAGGAGGGGACCCTACAATGAGCAGTTCTTC CSVEDRRGPYNEQFF
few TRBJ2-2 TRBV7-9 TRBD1 TGTGCCAGCAGCTCGTGGACAGGGAACACCGGGGAGCTGTTTTTT CASSSWTGNTGELFF
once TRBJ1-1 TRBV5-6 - TGTGCCAGCAGCCCAGTCCGGAACACTGAAGCTTTCTTT CASSPVRNTEAFF
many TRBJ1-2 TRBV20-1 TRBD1 TGCAGTGCTAGGGCGGTCGATCCAAGGGGACAGGATCGGCCTAACTATGGCTACACCTTC CSARAVDPRGQDRPNYGYTF
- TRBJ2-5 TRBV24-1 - TGTGCCACCAGTGACGCCGGACTGAGGGAGACCCAGTACTTC CATSDAGLRETQYF
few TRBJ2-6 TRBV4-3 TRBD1 TGCGCCAGCAGCCGCTCGACAGGGCTCTCTGGGGCCAACGTCCTGACTTTC CASSRSTGLSGANVLTF
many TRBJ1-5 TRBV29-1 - TGCAGCGTCGTGGGACACGGCAATCAGCCCCAGCATTTT CSVVGHGNQPQHF
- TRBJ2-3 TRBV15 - TGTGCCACCAGCAAAGAAAGGACCCCCAGGAGAGATACGCAGTATTTT CATSKERTPRRDTQYF
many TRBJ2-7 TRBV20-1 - TGCAGTGCTCAAAAAGGGACGGACGCCTACGAGCAGTACTTC CSAQKGTDAYEQYF
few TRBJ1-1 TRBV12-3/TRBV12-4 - TGTGCCAGCACCGAAAATAGCGGGATGAACACTGAAGCTTTCTTT CASTENSGMNTEAFF
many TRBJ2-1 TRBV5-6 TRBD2 TGTGCCAGCACCTCCGGGACTAGCGGTTCCTACAATGAGCAGTTCTTC CASTSGTSGSYNEQFF
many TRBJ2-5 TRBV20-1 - TGCAGTGCTAGTAGGGGAAGCAGTCAAGAGACCCAGTACTTC CSASRGSSQETQYF
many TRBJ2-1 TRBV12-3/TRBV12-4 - TGTGCCAGCAGTTTAGAAAGGGGCGCTTACAATGAGCAGTTCTTC CASSLERGAYNEQFF
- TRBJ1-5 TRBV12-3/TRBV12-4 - TGTGCCAGCAGTTCCGAGGGGCCGTATCAGCCCCAGCATTTT CASSSEGPYQPQHF
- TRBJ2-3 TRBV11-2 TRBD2 TGTGCCAGCAGCATAACCGGACTAGCCTCAGATACGCAGTATTTT CASSITGLASDTQYF
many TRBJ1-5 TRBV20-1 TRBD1 TGCAGTGCTAGAGATTGGACAGGGGGCAATCAGCCCCAGCATTTT CSARDWTGGNQPQHF
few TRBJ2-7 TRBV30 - TGTGCCTGGAGTGTCGGGGGAATCACCTACGAGCAGTACTTC CAWSVGGITYEQYF
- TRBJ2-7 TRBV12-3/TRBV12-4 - TGTGCCAGCAGAGCCAGCTACGAGCAGTACTTC CASRASYEQYF
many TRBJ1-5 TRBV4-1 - TGCGCCAGCAGCACCGGGACCGATCAGCCCCAGCATTTT CASSTGTDQPQHF
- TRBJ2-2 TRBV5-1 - TGCGCCAGCCGTCTCGACGCCGCGAACACCGGGGAGCTGTTTTTT CASRLDAANTGELFF
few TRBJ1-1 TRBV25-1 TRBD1 TGTGCCAGCAGTGTCCGAGACAGGGGCACTGAAGCTTTCTTT CASSVRDRGTEAFF
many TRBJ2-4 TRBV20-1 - TGCAGTGCTAGAGCCACAGGATCTCTGCCCATTCAGTACTTC CSARATGSLPIQYF
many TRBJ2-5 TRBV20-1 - TGCAGTGCTAGCTGGGAGACCCAGTACTTC CSASWETQYF
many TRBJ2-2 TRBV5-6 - TGTGCCAGCAGCTTGGGGGATAGGGACACCGGGGAGCTGTTTTTT CASSLGDRDTGELFF
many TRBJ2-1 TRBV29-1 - TGCAGCGTGGGGATTTACGGTGAGCAGTTCTTC CSVGIYGEQFF
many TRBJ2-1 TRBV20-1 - TGCAGTGCTAGCCGGGACAACTACAATGAGCAGTTCTTC CSASRDNYNEQFF
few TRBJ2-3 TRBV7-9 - TGTGCCAGCAATCCAGGGGAGGGGGATACGCAGTATTTT CASNPGEGDTQYF
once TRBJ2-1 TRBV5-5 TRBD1 TGTGCCAGCAGCTTGGGACAGGGGGCTCAGAATGAGCAGTTCTTC CASSLGQGAQNEQFF
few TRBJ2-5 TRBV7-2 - TGTGCCAGCAGCTCCCCCGCATCTCTCCGGGAGACCCAGTACTTC CASSSPASLRETQYF
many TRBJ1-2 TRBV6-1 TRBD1 TGTGCCAGCAGTGACGATACAGGGGGCATTGATGGCTACACCTTC CASSDDTGGIDGYTF
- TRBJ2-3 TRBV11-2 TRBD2 TGTGCCAGCAGCTTGTTCACTAGCGGGGGGACCTCTAGCACAGATACGCAGTATTTT CASSLFTSGGTSSTDTQYF
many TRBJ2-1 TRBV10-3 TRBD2 TGTGCCATCAGTGAAGAGATAGCGGGGGGGAATGAGCAGTTCTTC CAISEEIAGGNEQFF
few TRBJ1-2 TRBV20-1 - TGCAGTGCTCTCCGGGCCGACGCTGGCTATGGCTACACCTTC CSALRADAGYGYTF
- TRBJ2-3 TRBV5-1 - TGCGCCAGCAGCTCTGAGGGTCGGCCAGATACGCAGTATTTT CASSSEGRPDTQYF
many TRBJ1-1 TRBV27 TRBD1 TGTGCCAGCAGTTGGACAGGGGGGATGAACACTGAAGCTTTCTTT CASSWTGGMNTEAFF
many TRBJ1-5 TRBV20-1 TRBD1 TGCAGTGCTAGAGCAGGGGGGGGTCAGCCCCAGCATTTT CSARAGGGQPQHF
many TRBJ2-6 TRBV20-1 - TGCAGTGCCCCAACAGGGGCCAACGTCCTGACTTTC CSAPTGANVLTF
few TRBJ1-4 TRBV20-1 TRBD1 TGCAGTGCTGGGGGGGACAGCCCAAATGAAAAACTGTTTTTT CSAGGDSPNEKLFF